A selection of T cell receptor beta chains follows, all from one sample in a study of blood T cell repertoires in COVID-19. Profiled with immunoSEQ multiplex PCR; TCRdb holds only in-frame clones, not every one. The sample holds about 260,000 clones, about 88% seen once. The sequenced sample was peripheral blood. These receptors were taken from a man aged 55 to 70 who had recovered from COVID-19. CDR3s include the opening cysteine and the closing phenylalanine or tryptophan. Rows give clone size only sometimes, using once, few, many, or a class for an expanded clone.

V gene: TRBV5-1; clone size: -; CDR3 protein: CASSPWSSGSGGDNEQFF
V gene: TRBV19; clone size: -; CDR3 protein: CATMGRYRGSSYEQYF
V gene: TRBV19; clone size: few; CDR3 protein: CASSATGGRVYGYTF
V gene: TRBV9; clone size: -; CDR3 protein: CASSSRGQRETQYF
V gene: TRBV9; clone size: -; CDR3 protein: CASSPQGAIATEAFF
V gene: TRBV7-2; clone size: few; CDR3 protein: CASSPSRWTGELFF
V gene: TRBV6-2/TRBV6-3; clone size: -; CDR3 protein: CASSYRTGEGNQPQHF
V gene: TRBV3-1/TRBV3-2; clone size: -; CDR3 protein: CASSQDLRKGNTIYF
V gene: TRBV4-2; clone size: -; CDR3 protein: CASSQGDRDTEAFF
V gene: TRBV13; clone size: -; CDR3 protein: CASSPSRGNYEQYF
V gene: TRBV6-5; clone size: -; CDR3 protein: CASSSNRYEQYF
V gene: TRBV7-2; clone size: -; CDR3 protein: CASSLSTSGGGDTQYF
V gene: TRBV30; clone size: -; CDR3 protein: CAWTRDRGIGGYTF
V gene: TRBV3-1/TRBV3-2; clone size: -; CDR3 protein: CASSQDRGGGAKETQYF
V gene: TRBV5-1; clone size: -; CDR3 protein: CASSLEMSSGNTIYF
V gene: TRBV6-2/TRBV6-3; clone size: -; CDR3 protein: CASSPHYTGELFF
V gene: TRBV2; clone size: -; CDR3 protein: CASNPGGPAQYF
V gene: TRBV11-1; clone size: once; CDR3 protein: CASSRIGNEQYF
V gene: TRBV6-2/TRBV6-3; clone size: -; CDR3 protein: CASSFSFGSYNEQFF
V gene: TRBV27; clone size: -; CDR3 protein: CASSYLRGETSTDTQYF
V gene: TRBV3-1/TRBV3-2; clone size: -; CDR3 protein: CASSQGWVGTVYEQYF
V gene: TRBV6-5; clone size: -; CDR3 protein: CASSTGTDYGYTF